Listed here is a single TCR beta chain. From germline, CDR1 is SGHRS and CDR2 YFSETQ. The germline V and J ends were trimmed by 3 bases and 5 bases, with 13 bases remaining between them. This CDR3 comprises 14 residues. This entry belongs to a study of blood T cell repertoires in COVID-19. Overall study: Samples taken during acute and convalescent COVID-19 were collected in the United States, Italy and Spain. T cells, B-cell-depleted T cells, or PBMCs supplied cDNA or gDNA.

In the study's own analysis: Using reference gene primer amplification, nucleated cell counts were estimated. The assay was immunoSEQ multiplex PCR, and TCRdb's table has in-frame clones only and misses some. Clone size and the V and J calls come from that table; the DNA yielded D and trimming. Seen here are about 61,000 clones, 86% observed once, and the top ten hold 14%. This receptor was taken from a human donor in a cohort sampled during active COVID-19. Sequences were obtained from peripheral blood. The chain recombines TRBV5-1 with TRBJ2-3; possibly TRBD2 for D (6 bases). CDR3 nucleotide sequence: TGCGCCAGCAGCTCGTGGCTGGGGGGAGATACGCAGTATTTT. This codes for CASSSWLGGDTQYF.